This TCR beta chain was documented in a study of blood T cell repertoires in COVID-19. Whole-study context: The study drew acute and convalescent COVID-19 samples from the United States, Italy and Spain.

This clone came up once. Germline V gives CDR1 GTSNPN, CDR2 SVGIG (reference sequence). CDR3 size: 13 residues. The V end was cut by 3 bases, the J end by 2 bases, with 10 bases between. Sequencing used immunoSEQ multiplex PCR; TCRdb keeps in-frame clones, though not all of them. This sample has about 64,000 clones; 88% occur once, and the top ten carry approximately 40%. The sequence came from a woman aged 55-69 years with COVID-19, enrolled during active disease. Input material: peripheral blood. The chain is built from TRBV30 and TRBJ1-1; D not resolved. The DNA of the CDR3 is TGTGCCTGGAGCGCACAGAGAAACACTGAAGCTTTCTTT. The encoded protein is CAWSAQRNTEAFF.